Included here is one TCR beta chain sequence, with context. The sample originates from a study of blood T cell repertoires in COVID-19. Study summary: Sources were T cells, B-cell-depleted T cells, or PBMCs; the material itself was cDNA or gDNA.

The germline CDR1 and CDR2 sequences are LGHDT and YNNKEL (reference sequence). This CDR3 has 18 residues. Trimming took 0 bases from V and 3 from J; bases not matched to a gene: 11. The table came from immunoSEQ multiplex PCR; TCRdb's copy has only in-frame clones and leaves some out. The sample has about 390,000 clones; 80% to 90% are singletons. In Seattle, patients joined the study during active infection and were tracked longitudinally. The V gene is TRBV3-1 (or the pseudogene TRBV3-2), the J gene TRBJ2-5; 9 nucleotides agree with TRBD2. This clonotype originated in an older woman with COVID-19, enrolled during active disease. Material for sequencing was peripheral blood. The chain's CDR3 is CASSQDLVGSGGKETQYF. The DNA of the CDR3 is TGTGCCAGCAGCCAAGATCTCGTGGGTAGCGGGGGCAAAGAGACCCAGTACTTC.